These 20 T cell receptor beta chains came from one sample sequenced in a study of vaccination effects on CD4 cells after COVID-19. No antigen has been assigned to these receptors. At the end of 9 to 11 days of culture, CD4+ T cells were isolated. Using immunoSEQ multiplex PCR, the repertoire was profiled, and TCRdb retains in-frame clones only, with some absent. The table shows 70,000 to 75,000 clones, with roughly three quarters occurring only once. The material was CD4+ T cells from PBMCs cultured without peptide, obtained before COVID-19 vaccination. Receptor source: a human donor who received a COVID-19 vaccine.

This rearrangement joins TRBV5-5 to TRBJ1-5; no definite D call. In germline, CDR1 is SGHKS, CDR2 YYEKEE (reference sequence). The V and J ends lost 3 bases and 5 bases respectively, with 12 bases between them. CDR3 size: 14 residues. CDR3 DNA: TGTGCCAGCAGCTACGGGAACACAGATCAGCCCCAGCATTTT. It translates to CASSYGNTDQPQHF.

The rearrangement links TRBV5-1 to TRBJ1-1; possibly TRBD1 for D (5 bases). CDR1 is SGHRS and CDR2 is YFSETQ in the germline V gene. V was shortened by 3 bases and J by 4 bases, with 16 bases between the two germline ends. The CDR3 totals 15 residues. The DNA of the CDR3 is TGCGCCAGCAGCTCCCGTGGAGGGGCGGGCACTGAAGCTTTCTTT. Translating it yields CASSSRGGAGTEAFF.

This chain connects TRBV18 to TRBJ1-1; possible D gene TRBD1, 5 bases. Germline V gives CDR1 KGHSH, CDR2 LQKENI. Trimming removed 3 bases at V and 4 bases at J, with 12 bases between. This CDR3 contains 14 residues. CDR3 loop: CASSPQGIGTEAFF. DNA for the CDR3: TGTGCCAGCTCACCCCAGGGAATCGGCACTGAAGCTTTCTTT.

The sample holds a few counts of this clone. CDR3 sequence reads: CASSYSTEGLTEAFF. In nucleotides, the CDR3 is TGTGCCAGCAGTTACTCGACGGAAGGACTCACTGAAGCTTTCTTT. The chain employs TRBV6-5 and TRBJ1-1; D gene ambiguous. The CDR3 has 15 residues. Per germline, CDR1 MNHEY and CDR2 SVGAGI. Trimming took off 0 bases at V and 4 bases at J, with 12 bases between the two ends.

The CDR3 loop is CASSLAGGASTDTQYF. CDR3 in DNA: TGTGCCAGCAGCTTGGCTGGGGGGGCGAGCACAGATACGCAGTATTTT. The chain is built from TRBV5-6 and TRBJ2-3; TRBD2 might be the D (7 bases). The CDR3 extends over 16 amino acids. Germline V gene lookup returns CDR1 SGHDT and CDR2 YYEEEE. V lost 0 bases, J lost 0 bases, and 11 bases lay in between.

The gene calls are TRBV18 and TRBJ2-3; 10 nucleotides align to TRBD1. J gave up 6 bases and V 0 bases, and 0 bases lay outside the gene matches. Germline V gene data show CDR1 as KGHSH and CDR2 as LQKENI. This CDR3 contains 14 residues. For the CDR3, the DNA is TGTGCCAGCTCACCACCGGGACAGGGGGATACGCAGTATTTT. Translating gives CASSPPGQGDTQYF.

This clone showed up just a few times. The chain has TRBV9 and TRBJ2-1; no definite D call. CDR3 length equals 15 residues. CDR1 is SGDLS and CDR2 is YYNGEE in the germline V gene. V was cut by 0 bases and J by 4 bases, with 11 bases left in between. The CDR3 nucleotides read TGTGCCAGCAGCGTAGCCCAGGCGACATACAATGAGCAGTTCTTC. Protein product: CASSVAQATYNEQFF.

This chain joins TRBV20-1 and TRBJ1-4; possibly TRBD1 for D (5 bases). Trimming removed 6 bases from V and 5 bases from J, with 7 bases in between. This CDR3 is built from 11 residues. Germline loops: CDR1 DFQATT, CDR2 SNEGSKA (reference sequence). The DNA of the CDR3 is TGCAGTGCGACAGTAAATGAAAAACTGTTTTTT. Protein: CSATVNEKLFF.

The V call is TRBV9, the J call TRBJ2-5; D is unresolved. The V gene's germline CDR1 is SGDLS and CDR2 YYNGEE. CDR3 length: 13 amino acids. V was clipped by 1 base and J by 4 bases, with 8 bases between them. The CDR3 region has the DNA TGTGCCAGCAGCGTAAGTTCCGTAGAGACCCAGTACTTC. It yields the protein CASSVSSVETQYF. Looking up the rest from reference TRBV9 and TRBJ2-5 gives the full variable domain: DSGVTQTPKHLITATGQRVTLRCSPRSGDLSVYWYQQSLDQGLQFLIQYYNGEERAKGNILERFSAQQFPDLHSELNLSSLELGDSALYFCASSVSSVETQYFGPGTRLLVL.

The CDR3 nucleotides read TGCGCCAGCAGCGGAGGGGGCGCGAACACCGGGGAGCTGTTTTTT. Residues: CASSGGGANTGELFF. This rearrangement joins TRBV10-1 to TRBJ2-2; D is perhaps TRBD1 (7 bases). Trimming removed 6 bases from V and 0 bases from J, with 11 bases in between. This CDR3 spans 15 amino acids. The germline gives CDR1 WNHNN, CDR2 SYGVQD (reference sequence).

The chain has TRBV30 and TRBJ1-3, with 8 bases matching TRBD1. Trimming at V came to 0 bases and at J to 9 bases, leaving 10 bases not matched to a gene. This CDR3 region has 15 residues. Germline lookup yields CDR1 GTSNPN and CDR2 SVGIG (reference sequence). The DNA for the CDR3 is TGTGCCTGGAGTGTACCGGACAGGGTCGGTAGCACCATATATTTT. This encodes CAWSVPDRVGSTIYF.

The chain employs TRBV5-8 and TRBJ1-6; TRBD1 matches 10 bases. The CDR3 is made up of 14 amino acids. Germline lookup yields CDR1 SGHTS and CDR2 YDEGEE. The J segment lost 8 bases and the V segment lost 2 bases, leaving 1 base of the junction unmatched. This CDR3 reads CASSLGTGDSPLHF. The CDR3 DNA reads TGTGCCAGCAGCTTAGGGACAGGGGATTCACCCCTCCACTTT.

This clone was recorded only once. The chain employs TRBV7-2 and TRBJ1-2, with a tentative D call TRBD1 (6 bases). V was clipped by 5 bases and J by 7 bases, with 20 bases between them. CDR1 and CDR2 from the germline V gene are SGHTA and FQGNSA. This CDR3 spans 15 amino acids. The CDR3 DNA follows: TGTGCCAGCAGCCCGCAGGTTACAGGGTTAGGTGGCTACACCTTC. This sequence encodes CASSPQVTGLGGYTF.

J is TRBJ1-1 and V is TRBV20-1; D gene uncertain. V gave up 0 bases and J gave up 7 bases, with 6 bases separating them. CDR3 size: 11 residues. Germline V gives CDR1 DFQATT, CDR2 SNEGSKA (reference sequence). Here the CDR3 DNA reads TGCAGTGCTAGAGAACAGATTGAAGCTTTCTTT. It is translated as CSAREQIEAFF.

The genes are TRBV28 and TRBJ1-5; tentative D call: TRBD1 (5 bases). The V gene's germline CDR1 is MDHEN and CDR2 SYDVKM. Trimming removed 3 bases at V and 5 bases at J, with 14 bases between. The CDR3 has 15 amino acids. CDR3 sequence reads: CASSFGASHDQPQHF. The DNA of the CDR3 is TGTGCCAGCAGTTTCGGGGCATCGCACGATCAGCCCCAGCATTTT.

The chain is built from TRBV3-1 (or the pseudogene TRBV3-2) and TRBJ1-3; D is undetermined. The length of the CDR3 is 14 residues. V shed 1 base and J shed 4 bases, with 8 bases lying between them. CDR1 is LGHDT and CDR2 is YNNKEL in the germline V gene (reference sequence). The CDR3 protein is CASSQGWSGNTIYF. Written as DNA, the CDR3 is TGTGCCAGCAGCCAAGGGTGGTCAGGAAACACCATATATTTT.

V usage is TRBV24-1 and J usage is TRBJ2-3; 10 positions match TRBD1. This CDR3 spans 16 amino acids. The V gene end was trimmed by 4 bases and the J gene end by 1 base; junction bases not matched to a gene: 4. Germline V gives CDR1 KGHDR, CDR2 SFDVKD. DNA for the CDR3: TGTGCCACCAGTGACCGCGGGACAGGGGGCACAGATACGCAGTATTTT. This translates into CATSDRGTGGTDTQYF.

Regarding this clone: Distinct nucleotide sequences in the sample also encode this CDR3. This rearrangement joins TRBV19 to TRBJ1-5; D unresolved. The CDR3 extends over 14 amino acids. V was cut by 2 bases and J by 5 bases, with 10 bases left in between. CDR1 LNHDA and CDR2 SQIVND come from the germline V gene (reference sequence). CDR3 residues: CASSIRRTDQPQHF. The CDR3 DNA reads TGTGCCAGTAGTATAAGACGGACTGATCAGCCCCAGCATTTT. Using reference TRBV19 and TRBJ1-5 for the parts outside the CDR3, the full variable domain is DGGITQSPKYLFRKEGQNVTLSCEQNLNHDAMYWYRQDPGQGLRLIYYSQIVNDFQKGDIAEGYSVSREKKESFPLTVTSAQKNPTAFYLCASSIRRTDQPQHFGDGTRLSIL.

This clone has only one observation. The chain links TRBV5-1 to TRBJ2-2, with TRBD2 matching over 8 bases. Trimming removed 4 bases from V and 5 bases from J; junction bases left unmatched: 7. The CDR3 runs 15 residues. Germline V CDR1 and CDR2: SGHRS, YFSETQ. CDR3 nucleotide sequence: TGCGCCAGCAGCCCCGGGGGGGTAGTGACCGGGGAGCTGTTTTTT. Its translation: CASSPGGVVTGELFF. The full variable domain, in which reference TRBV5-1 and TRBJ2-2 provide the parts outside the CDR3, is KAGVTQTPRYLIKTRGQQVTLSCSPISGHRSVSWYQQTPGQGLQFLFEYFSETQRNKGNFPGRFSGRQFSNSRSEMNVSTLELGDSALYLCASSPGGVVTGELFFGEGSRLTVL.

The chain recombines TRBV2 with TRBJ1-1, with TRBD1 matching over 9 bases. The germline CDR1 and CDR2 sequences are SNHLY and FYNNEI. V dropped 10 bases and J dropped 1; count of bases not matched to a gene: 7. The CDR3 consists of 14 residues. This chain's CDR3 is CATLRTGANTEAFF. The CDR3 region has the DNA TGTGCCACCCTCCGGACAGGGGCGAACACTGAAGCTTTCTTT.